This TCR beta chain was captured in a study of Ad26.COV2.S vaccination and SARS-CoV-2 variants. The study's findings and limits: It is possible that the TCR breadth and depth analyses underestimated the total T cell responses. Reported post-vaccination CD8+ and CD4+ T cell responses to spike showed substantial breadth.

The length of the CDR3 is 14 residues. V lost 6 bases and J lost 3, with 15 bases in between. Germline V gene sequence: CDR1 SNHLY, CDR2 FYNNEI. A remark on this clone: Its antigen is still unknown.

Treatment in this sample: roughly 19 received Ad26.COV2.S at low or high dose, single or two shots; a few received placebo; per-sample allocation not given. Day 63 following the first vaccine or placebo injection was when the samples were taken. Boston supplied an adult donor aged 18-55 years. SARS-CoV-2 spike from the Wuhan strain was encoded by the vaccine, an Ad26 vector. Profiled with immunoSEQ multiplex PCR; TCRdb holds only in-frame clones, not every one. This sample carries 350,000 to 500,000 clones, roughly 90% of them seen once, and the ten largest clones take 3.6%. This specimen was peripheral blood, taken in a trial of Ad26.COV2.S vaccine versus placebo. This TCR came from a person aged 18-65 years who received the Ad26.COV2.S COVID-19 vaccine or a placebo. This sequence joins TRBV2 and TRBJ2-7; D is possibly TRBD1 (7 bases). The CDR3 sequence: CASRRQGGGYEQYF. The CDR3 DNA reads TGTGCCAGCAGGCGGCAGGGGGGTGGCTACGAGCAGTACTTC. The full variable domain, in which reference TRBV2 and TRBJ2-7 provide the parts outside the CDR3, is EPEVTQTPSHQVTQMGQEVILRCVPISNHLYFYWYRQILGQKVEFLVSFYNNEISEKSEIFDDQFSVERPDGSNFTLKIRSTKLEDSAMYFCASRRQGGGYEQYFGPGTRLTVT.